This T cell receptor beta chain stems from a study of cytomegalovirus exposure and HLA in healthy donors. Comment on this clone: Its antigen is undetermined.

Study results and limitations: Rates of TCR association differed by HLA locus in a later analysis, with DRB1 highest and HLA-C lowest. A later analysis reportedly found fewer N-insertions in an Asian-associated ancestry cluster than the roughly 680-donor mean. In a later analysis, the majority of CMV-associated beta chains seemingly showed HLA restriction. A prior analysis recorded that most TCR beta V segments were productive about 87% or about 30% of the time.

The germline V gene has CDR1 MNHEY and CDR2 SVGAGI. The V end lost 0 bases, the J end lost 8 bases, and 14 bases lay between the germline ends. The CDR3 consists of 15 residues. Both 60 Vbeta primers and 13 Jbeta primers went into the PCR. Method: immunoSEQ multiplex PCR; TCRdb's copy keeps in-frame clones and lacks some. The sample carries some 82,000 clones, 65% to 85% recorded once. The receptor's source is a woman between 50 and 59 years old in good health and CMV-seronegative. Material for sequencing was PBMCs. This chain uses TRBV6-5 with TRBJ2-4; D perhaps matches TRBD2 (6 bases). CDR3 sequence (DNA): TGTGCCAGCAGTTACTCGAGTCGGGAGTGGGACATTCAGTACTTC. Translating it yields CASSYSSREWDIQYF.